The source of this TCR beta chain is a study of OX40 agonist ivuxolimab in advanced cancers. In the study overall: Every 2 weeks, patients got intravenous ivuxolimab at one of six dose levels (0.01-10 mg/kg). Of mixed ages from roughly 23 to 85 and averaging roughly 64 years, the group was about 80% male. Points from the study as a whole: Both blood CD4+ and CD8+ T cells showed clonal growth by week 6 at 0.1 to 3.0 mg/kg. Among T cells, CD8+ cells averaged more expanded clones than CD4+ cells.

V lost 1 base and J 6 bases, leaving 16 bases between the germline ends. CDR3 length: 15 residues. Germline V gives CDR1 SGHAT, CDR2 FQNNGV. The assay was immunoSEQ multiplex PCR, and TCRdb's table has in-frame clones only and misses some. Here the sample spans more than 70,000 clones, roughly 80% being singletons. For this clone: The antigen remains undetermined.

The chain combines TRBV11-2 with TRBJ2-7, with D perhaps being TRBD1 or TRBD2 (5 bases each). The source is an adult with an advanced solid tumor such as melanoma, head and neck, liver or kidney cancer. Here the sequenced sample was CD4+ or CD8+ T cells sorted from blood, taken in a trial of the OX40 agonist ivuxolimab. The CDR3 loop reads CASSLGWAGSSEQYF. As DNA, the CDR3 is TGTGCCAGCAGCTTAGGCTGGGCAGGGAGCTCCGAGCAGTACTTC. Together with reference TRBV11-2 and TRBJ2-7, the CDR3 gives the full variable domain: EAGVAQSPRYKIIEKRQSVAFWCNPISGHATLYWYQQILGQGPKLLIQFQNNGVVDDSQLPKDRFSAERLKGVDSTLKIQPAKLEDSAVYLCASSLGWAGSSEQYFGPGTRLTVT.